The following is a T cell receptor (beta chain) sequence with its context. Its antigen remains unknown. The read stops 3 residues short of the end of the CDR3; the missing end is completed from the germline J gene. The CDR3 loop spans 14 amino acids. The V segment lost 0 bases and the J segment 8 bases; nucleotides outside the gene matches: 4. The germline V gene encodes CDR1 SGDLS and CDR2 YYNGEE. This entry is derived from a study of T cell clonality in common variable immunodeficiency. This table comes from immunoSEQ multiplex PCR, and its TCRdb copy is limited to in-frame clones, with some not included. The sample has about 15,000 clones, and its top ten clones hold 4.9%. Study findings and constraints: Compared with healthy controls, CVID subjects showed increased TCRbeta clonality, mostly in about a third. In common variable immunodeficiency, TCR beta chains reportedly carried fewer deletions and N-nucleotide insertions.

Blood came from CVID subjects not ill and not taking immunomodulatory or immunosuppressive medication. Sequenced sample: peripheral blood mononuclear cells. The chain recombines TRBV9 with TRBJ2-2; 7 bases line up with TRBD1. The TCR comes from a human donor with common variable immunodeficiency. CDR3 protein: CASSVGGGGGELFF. CDR3 bases read: TGTGCCAGCAGCGTAGGAGGGGGCGGGGGGGAG.